This T cell receptor (beta chain) was captured in a study of beta chain features in type 1 diabetes. Overall study: Cell yields, gender and age were similar in healthy donors and patients.

Points from the study as a whole: The study found that naive, central memory and Treg TCRB repertoires appeared more similar in patients than in healthy donors. More deletions and fewer insertions at VDJ junctions were found in patients with type 1 diabetes. TCRB CDR3 length was moderately but significantly reduced in all four CD4+ subsets of Type 1 diabetes patients.

As regards this clone: Its antigen remains unknown.

The sequenced template was cDNA made from the entire isolated RNA. The assay was immunoSEQ multiplex PCR, and TCRdb's table has in-frame clones only and misses some. Altogether nearly 350,000 clones are present, roughly a tenth being singletons, with the ten largest covering about 1%. V lost 5 bases and J lost 5; bases outside the gene matches: 10. In germline, CDR1 is SGHTA, CDR2 FQGNSA. This CDR3 has 15 residues. The chain employs TRBV7-2 and TRBJ2-7; 9 nucleotides align to TRBD1. The source material was central memory CD4+ T cells from blood. The TCR sequence derives from a man aged 25 to 45 with type 1 diabetes. In DNA, the CDR3 is TGTGCCAGCAGCCCTACCGGGACAGGGTTCCACGAGCAGTACTTC. It specifies CASSPTGTGFHEQYF. Full variable domain (missing parts from reference TRBV7-2 and TRBJ2-7): GAGVSQSPSNKVTEKGKDVELRCDPISGHTALYWYRQSLGQGLEFLIYFQGNSAPDKSGLPSDRFSAERTGGSVSTLTIQRTQQEDSAVYLCASSPTGTGFHEQYFGPGTRLTVT.